A single sample is the source of the 11 T cell receptor beta chains below, sequenced in a study of cytomegalovirus exposure and HLA in healthy donors. The primer mix had 60 Vbeta and 13 Jbeta primers. Sequencing used immunoSEQ multiplex PCR; TCRdb keeps in-frame clones, though not all of them. The table includes around 150,000 clones, 76% detected once. Source material: PBMCs. The receptors shown here come from a female donor in good health and CMV-seropositive.

The CDR3 sequence is CASSLRTGEKLFF. DNA of the CDR3: TGTGCCAGCAGCTTACGGACTGGGGAAAAACTGTTTTTT. The rearrangement links TRBV7-3 to TRBJ1-4; unclear D gene. Trimming removed 2 bases at V and 8 bases at J, with 9 bases between. The CDR3 covers 13 residues. Germline CDR1 is SGHTA and CDR2 is FQGTGA.

V is TRBV5-1 and J is TRBJ1-1; 7 bases match TRBD1. CDR1 SGHRS and CDR2 YFSETQ come from the germline V gene. The J segment lost 1 base and the V segment lost 4 bases, leaving 4 bases of the junction unmatched. The length of the CDR3 is 14 residues. The CDR3 is CASSRSGGNTEAFF. The CDR3 DNA reads as TGCGCCAGCAGCAGGTCAGGGGGGAACACTGAAGCTTTCTTT.

The V gene is TRBV2, the J gene TRBJ2-4; TRBD2 agrees at 8 bases. Germline CDR1 is SNHLY and CDR2 is FYNNEI. The CDR3 sequence is 18 residues long. Trimming took 5 bases from V and 7 from J; bases not matched to a gene: 19. CDR3 amino acids: CASSPSEREKGVVNIQYF. In DNA form, the CDR3 reads TGTGCCAGCAGTCCTTCTGAGCGGGAGAAGGGCGTCGTGAACATTCAGTACTTC.

The gene calls are TRBV4-1 and TRBJ2-7, with 8 positions matching TRBD1. From germline, CDR1 is MGHRA and CDR2 YSYEKL. CDR3 length: 14 residues. With 2 bases clipped from V and 7 bases from J, the junction kept 7 bases outside the gene matches. The CDR3 DNA sequence: TGCGCCAGCAGCCAACCCGGACAGGGAAGTGAGCAGTACTTC. Translating it yields CASSQPGQGSEQYF.

This chain uses TRBV30 with TRBJ2-3, with 10 bases that match TRBD1. After removal of 3 bases from V and 2 bases from J, the junction contained 5 bases not matched to a gene. The germline gives CDR1 GTSNPN, CDR2 SVGIG (reference sequence). The CDR3 has 15 residues. The CDR3 sequence is CAWRLGTGDTDTQYF. CDR3 sequence (DNA): TGTGCCTGGAGGTTAGGGACAGGGGACACAGATACGCAGTATTTT.

V is TRBV5-1 and J is TRBJ2-5; TRBD1 aligns across 9 bases. Trimming at V came to 4 bases and at J to 2 bases, leaving 6 bases not matched to a gene. The germline gives CDR1 SGHRS, CDR2 YFSETQ. There are 15 residues in the CDR3. CDR3 protein: CASSDGQGRQETQYF. The CDR3 DNA follows: TGCGCCAGCAGCGACGGACAGGGGCGACAAGAGACCCAGTACTTC.

The chain has TRBV7-9 and TRBJ2-2, with 10 nucleotides matching TRBD1. Germline CDR1 SEHNR, CDR2 FQNEAQ (reference sequence). The V and J ends lost 5 bases and 4 bases, in that order; junction bases with no gene match: 7. The CDR3 has 16 amino acids. The CDR3: CASSTGTGAITGELFF. For the CDR3, the DNA is TGTGCCAGCAGCACCGGGACAGGGGCTATCACCGGGGAGCTGTTTTTT.

V gene TRBV18 combines with J gene TRBJ1-6; D is ambiguous. The V end lost 2 bases, the J end lost 7 bases, and 6 bases lay between the germline ends. This CDR3 is built from 13 residues. CDR1 KGHSH and CDR2 LQKENI come from the germline V gene. CDR3 in DNA: TGTGCCAGCTCACCAACATGGAATTCACCCCTCCACTTT. Translation gives CASSPTWNSPLHF.

The chain has TRBV2 and TRBJ2-1; no definite D call. The germline V and J ends were trimmed by 3 bases and 5 bases, with 11 bases remaining between them. The CDR3 length is 14 residues. Germline values: CDR1 SNHLY, CDR2 FYNNEI. This CDR3 is CASSDQQVHNEQFF. CDR3 coding DNA: TGTGCCAGCAGTGACCAGCAGGTACACAATGAGCAGTTCTTC. The whole variable domain, remainder taken from reference TRBV2 and TRBJ2-1, is EPEVTQTPSHQVTQMGQEVILRCVPISNHLYFYWYRQILGQKVEFLVSFYNNEISEKSEIFDDQFSVERPDGSNFTLKIRSTKLEDSAMYFCASSDQQVHNEQFFGPGTRLTVL.

The chain is built from TRBV5-6 and TRBJ1-1, with 7 bases fitting TRBD1. The CDR3 length is 13 residues. Germline V gene lookup returns CDR1 SGHDT and CDR2 YYEEEE. V lost 5 bases and J lost 5; bases outside the gene matches: 6. Here the CDR3 DNA reads TGTGCCAGCAGTTTGTCAGGGGGGACTGAAGCTTTCTTT. It yields the protein CASSLSGGTEAFF.

In regard to this clone: A read error may account for a junction end that differs from germline. This chain links TRBV7-9 with TRBJ1-1; weak D call: TRBD1 (6 bases). Germline CDR1 SEHNR, CDR2 FQNEAQ (reference sequence). The CDR3 extends over 17 amino acids. Here the CDR3 reads CSSSQRPGGRLGTEAFF. The CDR3 bases are TGTTCCAGCTCCCAAAGACCCGGGGGGCGCTTGGGCACTGAAGCTTTCTTT.